This T cell receptor beta chain comes out of a study of T cell responses to AZD1222 COVID-19 vaccine. This CDR3 is built from 15 residues. Germline CDR1 is MNHEY and CDR2 is SMNVEV (reference sequence). The germline V and J ends were trimmed by 5 bases and 0 bases, with 11 bases remaining between them. Using immunoSEQ multiplex PCR, the repertoire was profiled, and TCRdb retains in-frame clones only, with some absent. The repertoire holds around 170,000 clones, with just over 90% as singletons. This sequence was found in an adult in good health. The sample in question was peripheral blood, obtained on day 0 of AZD1222 vaccination. This chain uses TRBV27 with TRBJ1-5; D uncertain. The CDR3 spells CASSPVTASNQPQHF. As DNA, the CDR3 is TGTGCCAGCAGTCCCGTAACAGCTAGCAATCAGCCCCAGCATTTT.